The 22 T cell receptor beta chains given below trace back to one sample, sequenced in a study of radiation and T cells in renal cell carcinoma (TCRdb year 2020). The time point label of this sample denotes: blood 2 weeks post-SBRT. The treatment or condition label corresponds to: 15 Gy SBRT to primary tumor, nephrectomy 4 weeks later. Libraries were constructed by the immunoSEQ multiplex PCR assay. Held by TCRdb, this immuneACCESS table contains in-frame sequences only and omits some clones. Under half of the omission traces to an unresolved V gene where checked; the cause of the rest is unknown. Counted in this sample were fewer than 150,000 clones; around 89% of them appeared once. About 5% of the sample is in the top ten clones. The specimen comprised blood, sampled from a patient whose treatment included radiotherapy and nephrectomy. All receptors derive from a woman in her 70s with renal cell carcinoma.

V is TRBV7-2 and J is TRBJ1-6; D is possibly TRBD1 (5 bases). CDR1 SGHTA and CDR2 FQGNSA come from the germline V gene. This CDR3 is 14 amino acids long. Trimming shortened V by 4 bases and J by 14 bases, and 18 bases separated the two germline ends. The CDR3 sequence: CASSSDDEDKSLHF. CDR3 bases: TGTGCCAGCAGCTCGGACGACGAGGACAAATCCCTCCACTTT. The entire variable domain, with the rest obtained from reference TRBV7-2 and TRBJ1-6, is as follows: GAGVSQSPSNKVTEKGKDVELRCDPISGHTALYWYRQSLGQGLEFLIYFQGNSAPDKSGLPSDRFSAERTGGSVSTLTIQRTQQEDSAVYLCASSSDDEDKSLHFGNGTRLTVT.

V usage is TRBV19 and J usage is TRBJ1-2, with 7 nucleotides matching TRBD1. V was clipped by 8 bases and J by 4 bases; unmatched bases: 7. The germline CDR1 and CDR2 sequences are LNHDA and SQIVND (reference sequence). The CDR3 is 13 residues long. CDR3 region: CASAAGGSYGYTF. DNA for the CDR3: TGTGCCAGTGCCGCAGGGGGTAGCTATGGCTACACCTTC. The full variable domain, its missing parts supplied by reference TRBV19 and TRBJ1-2, is DGGITQSPKYLFRKEGQNVTLSCEQNLNHDAMYWYRQDPGQGLRLIYYSQIVNDFQKGDIAEGYSVSREKKESFPLTVTSAQKNPTAFYLCASAAGGSYGYTFGSGTRLTVV.

The gene calls are TRBV19 and TRBJ1-5; 10 bases map to TRBD1. With 7 bases clipped from V and 7 bases from J, the junction kept 7 bases outside the gene matches. The CDR3 runs 14 residues. The V gene's germline CDR1 is LNHDA and CDR2 SQIVND (reference sequence). This chain's CDR3 is CASTATGGMQPQHF. CDR3 in DNA: TGTGCCAGTACGGCGACAGGGGGCATGCAGCCCCAGCATTTT.

V and J are TRBV5-6 and TRBJ1-4; D uncertain. The CDR3 runs to 16 residues. V shed 0 bases and J shed 2 bases, with 11 bases lying between them. Germline CDR1 reads SGHDT; CDR2 reads YYEEEE. The CDR3: CASSLAGLGTNEKLFF. The CDR3 nucleotides read TGTGCCAGCAGCTTGGCGGGCCTTGGGACTAATGAAAAACTGTTTTTT.

This clone has just a few counts. The chain carries TRBV28 and TRBJ2-7; TRBD1 matches at 8 bases. CDR3 length equals 16 residues. J gave up 1 base and V 5 bases, and 10 bases lay outside the gene matches. Per germline, CDR1 MDHEN and CDR2 SYDVKM. CDR3 in amino acids: CASSPRTGTLSYEQYF. Written as DNA, the CDR3 is TGTGCCAGCAGTCCCCGGACAGGGACCCTATCCTACGAGCAGTACTTC.

This clone was seen just once. This chain links TRBV7-2 with TRBJ1-2; D is unclear. This CDR3 comprises 11 residues. CDR1 and CDR2 from the germline V gene are SGHTA and FQGNSA. The ends were cut back, 7 bases at V and 4 bases at J, with 7 bases in the middle. CDR3 residues: CASTALYGYTF. The CDR3 nucleotides read TGTGCCAGCACAGCCCTCTATGGCTACACCTTC.

This chain connects TRBV6-5 to TRBJ1-2, with D hard to call. The CDR3 sequence is 13 residues long. The germline V gene encodes CDR1 MNHEY and CDR2 SVGAGI. V lost 5 bases and J 4 bases, leaving 11 bases between the germline ends. Written as DNA, the CDR3 is TGTGCCAGCAGTGAAGGCAGGCGCTATGGCTACACCTTC. It codes for CASSEGRRYGYTF.

The chain links TRBV6-6 to TRBJ1-1; no clear D gene. Per the germline V gene, CDR1 is MNHNY and CDR2 is SVGAGI (reference sequence). This CDR3 region has 14 residues. Trimming shortened V by 2 bases and J by 1 base, and 8 bases separated the two germline ends. CDR3 region: CASSYTKANTEAFF. The CDR3 nucleotides read TGTGCCAGCAGTTACACCAAGGCGAACACTGAAGCTTTCTTT.

The V and J genes are TRBV10-3 and TRBJ2-2; TRBD2 matches at 13 bases. The CDR3 loop spans 16 amino acids. CDR1 ENHRY and CDR2 SYGVKD come from the germline V gene. V lost 11 bases to trimming and J lost 0 bases; unmatched junction nucleotides: 6. The chain's CDR3 is CAVTSGGASNTGELFF. As DNA, the CDR3 is TGTGCCGTAACTAGCGGGGGGGCCTCGAACACCGGGGAGCTGTTTTTT.

The chain carries TRBV27 and TRBJ1-1, with 9 bases aligning to TRBD1. Germline V lookup: CDR1 MNHEY, CDR2 SMNVEV (reference sequence). CDR3 length: 15 residues. The trim removed 6 bases at V and 6 bases at J, leaving 11 bases unmatched. This CDR3 is CASRVQQGAIPEAFF. CDR3 DNA: TGTGCCAGCAGGGTTCAACAGGGGGCGATACCTGAAGCTTTCTTT.

The chain employs TRBV6-5 and TRBJ2-3; 10 bases are a match to TRBD2. In germline, CDR1 is MNHEY, CDR2 SVGAGI. The CDR3 loop spans 15 amino acids. The V and J ends lost 7 bases and 7 bases, in that order; junction bases with no gene match: 11. The CDR3 reads CASTSRSGGDNTQYF. CDR3 sequence (DNA): TGTGCCAGCACTTCTAGGAGCGGGGGGGACAATACGCAGTATTTT.

V is TRBV5-1 and J is TRBJ1-3; D gene uncertain. V was cut by 1 base and J by 1 base, with 6 bases left in between. The CDR3 has 14 amino acids. CDR1 and CDR2 (germline): SGHRS, YFSETQ. CDR3 DNA sequence: TGCGCCAGCAGCTTGTTCCGTTCTGGAAACACCATATATTTT. This codes for CASSLFRSGNTIYF.

The chain has TRBV18 and TRBJ1-1, with TRBD1 matching 8 bases. The CDR3 sequence is 14 residues long. The V gene end was trimmed by 4 bases and the J gene end by 8 bases; junction bases not matched to a gene: 9. Germline CDR1 reads KGHSH; CDR2 reads LQKENI. CDR3 amino acids: CASSLDRVEPEAFF. The CDR3 nucleotides are TGTGCCAGCTCACTGGACAGGGTAGAGCCCGAAGCTTTCTTT.

V gene TRBV5-4 combines with J gene TRBJ1-1; 8 positions match TRBD1. This CDR3 contains 15 residues. J was trimmed by 0 bases and V by 5 bases; bases with no gene match: 6. The germline V gene encodes CDR1 SGHNT and CDR2 YYREEE (reference sequence). CDR3 in DNA: TGTGCCAGCAGGCCAGGGGGCGCAATGAACACTGAAGCTTTCTTT. Translated, it gives CASRPGGAMNTEAFF.

This clone was counted once. The chain employs TRBV11-2 and TRBJ1-3, with TRBD1 matching over 8 bases. The CDR3 is 17 residues long. Germline CDR1 reads SGHAT; CDR2 reads FQNNGV. V dropped 5 bases and J dropped 0; count of bases not matched to a gene: 9. The CDR3 nucleotides read TGTGCCAGCAGCCCCTGGACAGGGCTTTCCTCTGGAAACACCATATATTTT. Residues: CASSPWTGLSSGNTIYF. The variable domain in full, completed from reference TRBV11-2 and TRBJ1-3, reads EAGVAQSPRYKIIEKRQSVAFWCNPISGHATLYWYQQILGQGPKLLIQFQNNGVVDDSQLPKDRFSAERLKGVDSTLKIQPAKLEDSAVYLCASSPWTGLSSGNTIYFGEGSWLTVV.

Notes on this clone: The same CDR3 can be traced to other DNA sequences in this sample. The gene calls are TRBV29-1 and TRBJ1-3; perhaps TRBD1 as D (5 bases). Germline V gene data show CDR1 as SQVTM and CDR2 as ANQGSEA. Trimming left V 4 bases short and J 3 bases short, with 10 bases between. The CDR3 spans 13 residues. CDR3 DNA: TGCAGCGTTGTGCGGGACCTTGGAAACACCATATATTTT. It yields the protein CSVVRDLGNTIYF.

The chain has TRBV28 and TRBJ1-5; 9 nucleotides align to TRBD1. J was trimmed by 7 bases and V by 7 bases; bases with no gene match: 17. Germline V lookup: CDR1 MDHEN, CDR2 SYDVKM. The CDR3 extends over 17 amino acids. Here the CDR3 reads CASTKAGTGWFRQPQHF. In DNA, the CDR3 is TGTGCCAGCACCAAAGCTGGGACAGGGTGGTTTAGACAGCCCCAGCATTTT. The full variable domain, with the rest looked up from reference TRBV28 and TRBJ1-5, is DVKVTQSSRYLVKRTGEKVFLECVQDMDHENMFWYRQDPGLGLRLIYFSYDVKMKEKGDIPEGYSVSREKKERFSLILESASTNQTSMYLCASTKAGTGWFRQPQHFGDGTRLSIL.

V gene TRBV6-6 combines with J gene TRBJ1-3; possibly TRBD1 for D (5 bases). V was trimmed by 4 bases and J by 0 bases, leaving 13 bases between them. The CDR3 contains 16 residues. Germline loops: CDR1 MNHNY, CDR2 SVGAGI (reference sequence). The CDR3 sequence is CASSFSPDNSGNTIYF. DNA of the CDR3: TGTGCCAGCAGTTTCAGCCCGGACAACTCTGGAAACACCATATATTTT.

The chain uses TRBV5-6 and TRBJ2-5; 8 nucleotides line up with TRBD1. The J call may be incorrect, as the DNA end agrees better with TRBJ2-7. This CDR3 spans 14 amino acids. Germline CDR1 SGHDT, CDR2 YYEEEE. CDR3: CASSLAPGGDEQYF. In nucleotides, the CDR3 is TGTGCCAGCAGCTTGGCGCCAGGGGGCGACGAGCAGTACTTC.

The chain's CDR3 is CASSLGGAKLFF. The CDR3 coding sequence is TGTGCCAGCAGCTTAGGGGGAGCAAAACTGTTTTTT. The chain employs TRBV7-9 and TRBJ1-4; D is unclear. This CDR3 region has 12 residues. The V gene's germline CDR1 is SEHNR and CDR2 FQNEAQ (reference sequence). Trimming took off 1 base at V and 10 bases at J, with 7 bases between the two ends.

V gene TRBV5-6 combines with J gene TRBJ2-7, with TRBD1 as a possible D gene (5 bases). This CDR3 comprises 14 residues. V dropped 2 bases and J dropped 5 bases, with 14 bases sitting between them. Germline CDR1 SGHDT, CDR2 YYEEEE. CDR3 bases: TGTGCCAGCAGCTTTGGGCAGGGTGAGGACGAGCAGTACTTC. It encodes CASSFGQGEDEQYF.

The rearrangement joins TRBV19 to TRBJ1-5; possible D gene TRBD1, 6 bases. CDR1 LNHDA and CDR2 SQIVND come from the germline V gene (reference sequence). The CDR3 loop spans 13 amino acids. Trimming pared 4 bases from V and 4 bases from J, leaving 8 bases between. The CDR3 is CASSTQGNQPQHF. The CDR3 DNA reads as TGTGCCAGTAGTACACAGGGAAATCAGCCCCAGCATTTT.